The T cell receptor beta chain described here comes from a study of Ad26.COV2.S vaccination and SARS-CoV-2 variants. Method: immunoSEQ multiplex PCR; TCRdb's copy keeps in-frame clones and lacks some. This table holds more than 400,000 clones, approximately 92% found once. Described treatment: around 19 received Ad26.COV2.S at low or high dose, single or two shots; about 5 received placebo; per-sample allocation not given. Vaccine and placebo recipients were sampled on day 63 after the first injection. Germline-derived CDR1 and CDR2 are LGHNA and YSLEER. There are 14 residues in the CDR3. V dropped 5 bases and J dropped 3 bases, with 14 bases sitting between them.

The receptor's source is a person between 18 and 65 years old who received the Ad26.COV2.S COVID-19 vaccine or a placebo. The chain recombines TRBV4-3 with TRBJ2-7; a possible D gene is TRBD2 (5 bases). The specimen comprised peripheral blood, sampled in a trial of Ad26.COV2.S vaccine versus placebo. The CDR3 DNA follows: TGCGCCAGCAGCAAGCGGCACAGCAGCTACGAGCAGTACTTC. This codes for CASSKRHSSYEQYF.